This T cell receptor (beta chain) is from a study of blood T cell repertoires in COVID-19. The participants were between roughly 18 and 100 years old and came from 24 US areas. In the original processing: Amplified reference gene primers provided the basis for estimating nucleated cell counts. TCRdb keeps only in-frame clones here, not all; method: immunoSEQ multiplex PCR. V and J calls and clone size come straight from that table; D and trimming were deduced from the DNA. This table has about 400,000 clones, around 92% appearing once. V was clipped by 5 bases and J by 6 bases, with 14 bases between them. The CDR3 spans 13 residues. From germline, CDR1 is SNHLY and CDR2 FYNNEI.

This TCR was recovered from a woman in her twenties or thirties who had recovered from COVID-19. The chain recombines TRBV2 with TRBJ2-7; D gene ambiguous. Source material: PBMCs or T cells enriched from blood (not recorded which). CDR3 in amino acids: CASSLSRVGEQYF. The CDR3 DNA reads as TGTGCCAGCAGTCTCTCTCGGGTGGGCGAGCAGTACTTC.